This TCR beta chain emerged from a study of blood T cell repertoires in COVID-19. Study-level information: COVID-19 samples, acute and convalescent, were from the United States, Italy and Spain. The cDNA or gDNA used as material had been derived from T cells, B-cell-depleted T cells, or PBMCs.

Methods used by the authors: The authors estimated nucleated cell counts from reference gene primer amplification. Assay used: immunoSEQ multiplex PCR; TCRdb lists only in-frame clones, some missing. Clone size and V and J calls were adopted from that table, with D and trimming inferred from the DNA. This sample has about 300,000 clones; about 82% occur once, and the top ten carry roughly 1.6%. The CDR3 totals 15 residues. Germline CDR1 SGHRS, CDR2 YFSETQ. The V and J ends lost 0 bases and 0 bases, in that order; junction bases with no gene match: 3. With respect to this clone: The same CDR3 is also encoded by other DNA sequences in this sample.

This TCR was recovered from a woman in her forties or fifties with acute or convalescent COVID-19. The specimen sequenced was peripheral blood. The chain is built from TRBV5-1 and TRBJ2-7, with 7 nucleotides matching TRBD1. CDR3 protein: CASSLGGTDSYEQYF. In DNA form, the CDR3 reads TGCGCCAGCAGCTTGGGGGGGACAGACTCCTACGAGCAGTACTTC.